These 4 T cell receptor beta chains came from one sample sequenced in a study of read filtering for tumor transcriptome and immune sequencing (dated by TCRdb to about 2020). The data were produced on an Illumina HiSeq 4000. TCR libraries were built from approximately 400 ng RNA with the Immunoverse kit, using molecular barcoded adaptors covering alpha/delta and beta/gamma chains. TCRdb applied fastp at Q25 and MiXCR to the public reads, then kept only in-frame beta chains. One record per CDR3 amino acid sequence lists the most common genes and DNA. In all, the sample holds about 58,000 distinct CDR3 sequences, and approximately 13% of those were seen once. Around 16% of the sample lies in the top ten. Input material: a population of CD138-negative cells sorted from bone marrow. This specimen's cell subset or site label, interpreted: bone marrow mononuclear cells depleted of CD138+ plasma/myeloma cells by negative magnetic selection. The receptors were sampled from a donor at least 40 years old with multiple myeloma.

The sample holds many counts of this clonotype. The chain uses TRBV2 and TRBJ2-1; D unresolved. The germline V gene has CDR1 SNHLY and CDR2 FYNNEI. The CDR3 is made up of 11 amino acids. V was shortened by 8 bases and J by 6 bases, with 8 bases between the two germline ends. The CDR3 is CASLGFNEQFF. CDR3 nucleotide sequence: TGTGCCAGCTTGGGGTTCAATGAGCAGTTCTTC.

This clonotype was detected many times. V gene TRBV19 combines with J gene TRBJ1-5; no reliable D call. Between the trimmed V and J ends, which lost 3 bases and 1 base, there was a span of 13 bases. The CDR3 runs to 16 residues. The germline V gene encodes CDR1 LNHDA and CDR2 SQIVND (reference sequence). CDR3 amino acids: CASSITMEGSNQPQHF. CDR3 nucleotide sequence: TGTGCCAGTAGTATCACTATGGAGGGAAGCAATCAGCCCCAGCATTTT.

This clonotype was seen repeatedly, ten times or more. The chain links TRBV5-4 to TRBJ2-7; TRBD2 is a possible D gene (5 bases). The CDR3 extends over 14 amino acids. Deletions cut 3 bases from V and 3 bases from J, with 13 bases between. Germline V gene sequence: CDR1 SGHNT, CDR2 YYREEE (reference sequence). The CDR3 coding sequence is TGTGCCAGCAGCTCATTGGGAGAGGTCTACGAGCAGTACTTC. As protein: CASSSLGEVYEQYF.

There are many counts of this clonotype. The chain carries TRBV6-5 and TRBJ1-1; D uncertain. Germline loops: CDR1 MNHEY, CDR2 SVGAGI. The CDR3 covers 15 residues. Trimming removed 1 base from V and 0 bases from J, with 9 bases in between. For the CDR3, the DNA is TGTGCCAGCAGTTACTTTGGAGTGGTGAACACTGAAGCTTTCTTT. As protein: CASSYFGVVNTEAFF.